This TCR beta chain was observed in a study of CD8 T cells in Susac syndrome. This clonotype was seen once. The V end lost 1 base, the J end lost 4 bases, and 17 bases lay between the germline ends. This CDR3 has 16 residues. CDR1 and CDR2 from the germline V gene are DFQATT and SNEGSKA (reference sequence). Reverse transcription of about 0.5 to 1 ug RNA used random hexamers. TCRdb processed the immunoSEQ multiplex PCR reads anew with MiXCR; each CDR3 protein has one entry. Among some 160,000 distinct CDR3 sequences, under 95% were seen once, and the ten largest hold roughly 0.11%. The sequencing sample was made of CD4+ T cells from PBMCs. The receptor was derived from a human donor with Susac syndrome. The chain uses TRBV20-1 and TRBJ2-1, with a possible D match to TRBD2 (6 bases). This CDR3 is CSARGPRDFSYNEQFF. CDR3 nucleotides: TGCAGTGCTAGAGGCCCCCGGGACTTCTCTTACAATGAGCAGTTCTTC.